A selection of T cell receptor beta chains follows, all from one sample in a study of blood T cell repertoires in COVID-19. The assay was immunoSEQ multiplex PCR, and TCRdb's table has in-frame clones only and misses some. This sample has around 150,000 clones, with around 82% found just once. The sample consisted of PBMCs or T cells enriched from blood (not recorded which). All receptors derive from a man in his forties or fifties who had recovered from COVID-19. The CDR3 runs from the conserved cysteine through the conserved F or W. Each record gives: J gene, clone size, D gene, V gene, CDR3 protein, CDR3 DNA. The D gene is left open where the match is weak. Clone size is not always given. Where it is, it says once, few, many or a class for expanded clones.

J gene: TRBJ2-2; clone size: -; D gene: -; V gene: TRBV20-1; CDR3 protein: CSASYGAGTGELFF; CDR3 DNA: TGCAGTGCTAGTTATGGGGCCGGCACCGGGGAGCTGTTTTTT
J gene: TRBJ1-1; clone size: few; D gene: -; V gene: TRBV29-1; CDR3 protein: CSLFDGVGTEAFF; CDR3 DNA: TGCAGCCTCTTTGACGGGGTGGGGACTGAAGCTTTCTTT
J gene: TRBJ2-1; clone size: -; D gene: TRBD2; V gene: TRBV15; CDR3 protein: CATSRPTSGVSSYNEQFF; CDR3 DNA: TGTGCCACCAGCAGACCGACTAGCGGGGTGAGCTCCTACAATGAGCAGTTCTTC
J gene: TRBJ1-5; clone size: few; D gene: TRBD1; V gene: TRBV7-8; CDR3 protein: CASSPRGRDSNQPQHF; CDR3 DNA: TGTGCCAGCAGCCCAAGGGGGCGCGATAGCAATCAGCCCCAGCATTTT
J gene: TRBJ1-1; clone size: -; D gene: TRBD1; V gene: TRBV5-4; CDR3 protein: CASSLGGGTTEAFF; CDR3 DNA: TGTGCCAGCAGCTTGGGAGGGGGCACCACTGAAGCTTTCTTT
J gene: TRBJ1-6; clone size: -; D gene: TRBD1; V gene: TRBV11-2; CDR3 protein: CASSPGQGSVSNSPLHF; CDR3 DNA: TGTGCCAGCAGCCCGGGACAGGGGAGCGTGAGTAATTCACCCCTCCACTTT
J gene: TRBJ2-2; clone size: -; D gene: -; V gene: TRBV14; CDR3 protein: CASSTRAGHGITGELFF; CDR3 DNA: TGTGCCAGCAGCACGCGGGCGGGGCACGGAATCACCGGGGAGCTGTTTTTT
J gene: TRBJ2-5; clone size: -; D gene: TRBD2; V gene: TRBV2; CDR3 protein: CASSFAAGEETQYF; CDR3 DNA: TGTGCCAGCAGTTTCGCGGCGGGGGAAGAGACCCAGTACTTC
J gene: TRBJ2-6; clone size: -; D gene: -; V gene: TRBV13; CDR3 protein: CASSLAAAGSGANVLTF; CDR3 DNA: TGTGCCAGCAGCTTAGCCGCCGCCGGGTCTGGGGCCAACGTCCTGACTTTC
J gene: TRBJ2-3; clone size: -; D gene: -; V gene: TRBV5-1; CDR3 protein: CASSPYRWAQQDTQYF; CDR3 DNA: TGCGCCAGCAGCCCCTACAGGTGGGCGCAACAAGATACGCAGTATTTT
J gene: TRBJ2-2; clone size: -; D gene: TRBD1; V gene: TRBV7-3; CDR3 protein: CASSVGTGVNTGELFF; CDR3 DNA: TGTGCCAGCAGCGTCGGGACAGGGGTGAACACCGGGGAGCTGTTTTTT
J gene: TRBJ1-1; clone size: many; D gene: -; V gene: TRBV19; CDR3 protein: CASSWGQPNTEAFF; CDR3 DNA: TGTGCCAGTAGTTGGGGGCAGCCAAACACTGAAGCTTTCTTT
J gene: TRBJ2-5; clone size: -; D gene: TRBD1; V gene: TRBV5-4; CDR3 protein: CASSPLGTEVKTQYF; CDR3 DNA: TGTGCCAGCAGCCCCCTAGGGACAGAGGTAAAGACCCAGTACTTC
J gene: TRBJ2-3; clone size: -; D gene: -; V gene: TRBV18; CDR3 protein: CASSPLSAGGTDTQYF; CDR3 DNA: TGTGCCAGCTCACCGCTAAGTGCAGGGGGGACAGATACGCAGTATTTT
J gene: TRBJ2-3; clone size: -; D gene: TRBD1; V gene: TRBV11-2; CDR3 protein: CASSPLPGQGSTQYF; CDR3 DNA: TGTGCCAGCAGCCCACTCCCGGGACAGGGCAGCACGCAGTATTTT
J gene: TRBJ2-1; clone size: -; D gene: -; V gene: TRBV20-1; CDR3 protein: CSASASSYNEQFF; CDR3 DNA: TGCAGTGCTAGTGCGAGCTCCTACAATGAGCAGTTCTTC
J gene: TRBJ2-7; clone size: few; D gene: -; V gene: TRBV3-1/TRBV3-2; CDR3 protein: CASSSAAGAAGEQYF; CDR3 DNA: TGTGCCAGCAGCTCAGCGGCAGGGGCGGCTGGCGAGCAGTACTTC
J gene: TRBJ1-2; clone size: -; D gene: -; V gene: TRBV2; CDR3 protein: CASCRQVDGYTF; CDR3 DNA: TGTGCCAGCTGTCGACAGGTGGATGGCTACACCTTC
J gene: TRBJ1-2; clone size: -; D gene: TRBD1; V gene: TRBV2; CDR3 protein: CASSGQGYYGYTF; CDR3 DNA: TGTGCCAGCAGTGGACAGGGGTACTATGGCTACACCTTC
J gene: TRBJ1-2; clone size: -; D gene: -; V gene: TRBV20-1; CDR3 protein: CSASPGPYGYTF; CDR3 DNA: TGCAGTGCTAGTCCCGGTCCCTATGGCTACACCTTC
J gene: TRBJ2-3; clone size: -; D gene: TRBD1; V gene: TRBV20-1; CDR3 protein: CSRGQADTQYF; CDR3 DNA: TGCAGCAGGGGACAGGCAGATACGCAGTATTTT
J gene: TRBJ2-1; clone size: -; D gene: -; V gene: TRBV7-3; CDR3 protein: CASSSSGPYNEQFF; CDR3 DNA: TGTGCCAGCAGCTCCTCTGGCCCCTACAATGAGCAGTTCTTC
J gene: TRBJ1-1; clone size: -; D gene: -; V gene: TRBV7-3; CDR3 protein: CASRNPGNTEAFF; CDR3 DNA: TGTGCCAGCAGAAACCCGGGGAACACTGAAGCTTTCTTT
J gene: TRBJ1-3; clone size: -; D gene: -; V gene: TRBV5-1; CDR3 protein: CASSPNGRQSLSGNTIYF; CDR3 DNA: TGCGCCAGCAGCCCCAATGGGCGACAGTCTCTCTCTGGAAACACCATATATTTT
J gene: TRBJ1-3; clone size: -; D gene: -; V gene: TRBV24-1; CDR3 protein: CATSPTGSGNTIYF; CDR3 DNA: TGTGCCACCAGCCCGACAGGCTCTGGAAACACCATATATTTT
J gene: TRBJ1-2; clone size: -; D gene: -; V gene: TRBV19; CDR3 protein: CALPGHIYGYTF; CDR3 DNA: TGTGCCCTCCCGGGTCATATCTATGGCTACACCTTC
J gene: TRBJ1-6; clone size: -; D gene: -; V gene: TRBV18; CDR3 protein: CASSPPGNNSPLHF; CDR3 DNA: TGTGCCAGCTCACCCCCAGGGAATAATTCACCCCTCCACTTT
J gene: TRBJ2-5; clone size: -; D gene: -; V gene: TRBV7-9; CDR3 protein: CASSLQQGGKRETQYF; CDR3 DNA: TGTGCCAGCAGCCTCCAGCAGGGGGGCAAGAGAGAGACCCAGTACTTC
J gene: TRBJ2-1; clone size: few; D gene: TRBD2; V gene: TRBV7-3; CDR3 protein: CASSPGTSIRHEQFF; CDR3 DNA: TGTGCCAGCAGCCCAGGGACTAGCATACGCCATGAGCAGTTCTTC
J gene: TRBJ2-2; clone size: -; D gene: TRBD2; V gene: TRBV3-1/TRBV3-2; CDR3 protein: CASSLLGLAGENTGELFF; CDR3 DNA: TGTGCCAGCAGCCTCCTGGGACTAGCGGGAGAAAACACCGGGGAGCTGTTTTTT
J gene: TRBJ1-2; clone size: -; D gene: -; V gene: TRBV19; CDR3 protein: CASSPDSIGDYGYTF; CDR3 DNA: TGTGCCAGTAGTCCCGATTCTATAGGGGACTATGGCTACACCTTC
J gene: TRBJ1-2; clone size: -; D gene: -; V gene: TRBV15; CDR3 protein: CATSRDRGDYGYTF; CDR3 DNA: TGTGCCACCAGCAGAGATCGGGGGGACTATGGCTACACCTTC
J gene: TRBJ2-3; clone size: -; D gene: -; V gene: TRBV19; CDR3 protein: CASSSPGDTQYF; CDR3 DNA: TGTGCCAGTAGTAGTCCGGGAGATACGCAGTATTTT
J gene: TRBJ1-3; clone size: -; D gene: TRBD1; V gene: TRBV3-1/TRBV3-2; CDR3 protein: CASSPTGQGGNTIYF; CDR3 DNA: TGTGCCAGCAGCCCGACAGGACAGGGTGGAAACACCATATATTTT
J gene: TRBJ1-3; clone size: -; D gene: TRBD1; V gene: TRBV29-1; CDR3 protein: CSGRARGSGGNTIYF; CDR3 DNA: TGCAGCGGTAGGGCCAGGGGGTCGGGAGGAAACACCATATATTTT
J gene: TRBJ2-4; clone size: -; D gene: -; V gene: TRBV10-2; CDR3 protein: CASSSQGNIQYF; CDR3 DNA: TGCGCCAGCAGTAGTCAGGGAAACATTCAGTACTTC
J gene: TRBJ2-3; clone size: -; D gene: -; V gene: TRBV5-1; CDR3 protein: CASSPFRGTDTQYF; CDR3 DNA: TGCGCCAGCAGTCCCTTCCGGGGCACAGATACGCAGTATTTT
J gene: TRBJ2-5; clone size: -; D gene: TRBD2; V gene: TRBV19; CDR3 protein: CASSPPSGGAWETQYF; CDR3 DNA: TGTGCCAGTAGTCCCCCTAGCGGGGGGGCCTGGGAGACCCAGTACTTC
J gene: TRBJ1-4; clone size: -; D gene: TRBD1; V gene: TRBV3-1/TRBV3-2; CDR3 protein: CASSRGQGGEKLFF; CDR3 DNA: TGTGCCAGCAGCCGAGGACAGGGCGGTGAAAAACTGTTTTTT
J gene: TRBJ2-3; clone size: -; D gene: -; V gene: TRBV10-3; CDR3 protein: CAIRDSTGSDTQYF; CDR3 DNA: TGTGCCATCAGAGACTCCACAGGGTCAGATACGCAGTATTTT